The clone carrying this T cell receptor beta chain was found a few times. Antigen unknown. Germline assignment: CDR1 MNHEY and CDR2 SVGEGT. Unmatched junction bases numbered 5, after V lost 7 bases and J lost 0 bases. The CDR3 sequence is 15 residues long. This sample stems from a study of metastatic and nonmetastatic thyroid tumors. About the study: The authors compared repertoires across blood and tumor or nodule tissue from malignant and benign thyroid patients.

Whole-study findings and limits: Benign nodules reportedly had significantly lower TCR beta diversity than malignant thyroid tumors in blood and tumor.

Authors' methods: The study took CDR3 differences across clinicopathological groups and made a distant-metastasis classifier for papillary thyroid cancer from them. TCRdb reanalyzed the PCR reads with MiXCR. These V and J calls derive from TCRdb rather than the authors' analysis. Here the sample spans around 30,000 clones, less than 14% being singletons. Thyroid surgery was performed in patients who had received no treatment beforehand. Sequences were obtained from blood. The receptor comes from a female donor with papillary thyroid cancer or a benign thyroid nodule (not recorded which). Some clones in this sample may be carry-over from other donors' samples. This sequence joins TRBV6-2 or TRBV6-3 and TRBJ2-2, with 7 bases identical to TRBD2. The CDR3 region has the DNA TGTGCCAGCAAAAAGGGGACTACGAACACCGGGGAGCTGTTTTTT. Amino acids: CASKKGTTNTGELFF.